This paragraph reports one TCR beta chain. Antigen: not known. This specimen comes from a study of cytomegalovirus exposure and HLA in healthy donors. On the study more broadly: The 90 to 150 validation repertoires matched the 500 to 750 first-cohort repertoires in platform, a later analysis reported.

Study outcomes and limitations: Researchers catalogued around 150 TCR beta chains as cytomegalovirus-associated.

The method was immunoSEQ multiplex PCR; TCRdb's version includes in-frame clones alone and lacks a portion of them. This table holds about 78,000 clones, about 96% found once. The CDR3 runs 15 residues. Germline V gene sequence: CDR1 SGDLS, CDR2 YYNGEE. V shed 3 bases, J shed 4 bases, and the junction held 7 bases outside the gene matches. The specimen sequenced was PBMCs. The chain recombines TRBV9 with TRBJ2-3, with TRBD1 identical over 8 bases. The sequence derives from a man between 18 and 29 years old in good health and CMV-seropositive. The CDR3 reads CASSGPGGEPDTQYF. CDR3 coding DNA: TGTGCCAGCAGCGGCCCAGGGGGCGAGCCAGATACGCAGTATTTT. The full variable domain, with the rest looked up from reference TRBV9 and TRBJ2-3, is DSGVTQTPKHLITATGQRVTLRCSPRSGDLSVYWYQQSLDQGLQFLIQYYNGEERAKGNILERFSAQQFPDLHSELNLSSLELGDSALYFCASSGPGGEPDTQYFGPGTRLTVL.